This T cell receptor (beta chain) was profiled in a study of a mutant IDH1 vaccine in newly diagnosed glioma. About the study: Investigators started vaccination 4-6 weeks after radiotherapy alone, or with temozolomide cycles. Sex among treated patients split about 60% male, approximately 38% female; mean age was approximately 40 years. Broader study findings: Evidence of vaccine-induced immune responses was documented in approximately 93% of patients.

As to time point: week 5, during vaccination. Topical imiquimod accompanied each vaccine dose, which consisted of 300 ug of mutant IDH1 20-mer peptide. Astrocytomas found in donors were new, WHO grade 3 or 4, IDH1-mutant and ATRX-lost. Germline CDR1 and CDR2: SGHNT and YENEEA. The CDR3 has 14 residues. Trimming stripped 2 bases from V and 9 bases from J, with 14 bases between. Comment on this clone: As yet, its antigen is unknown.

Assay used: immunoSEQ multiplex PCR; TCRdb lists only in-frame clones, some missing. The repertoire consists of roughly 51,000 clones, with less than 85% occurring once and the leading ten covering approximately 2.8%. Here the sequenced sample was PBMCs, taken from a glioma patient whose treatment included an IDH1 peptide vaccine. The chain combines TRBV11-3 with TRBJ2-1; D may match TRBD1 or TRBD2 (5 bases each). The TCR comes from a young woman with glioma. Some clones in this sample may be carry-over from other donors' samples. CDR3 loop: CASSLLAGAGEQFF. CDR3 bases: TGTGCCAGCAGCTTACTAGCCGGGGCGGGTGAGCAGTTCTTC.